These 16 T cell receptor beta chains were all obtained from the same sample, sequenced in a study of a mutant IDH1 vaccine in newly diagnosed glioma (dated by TCRdb to the early 2020s). Their cognate antigens are unknown. Read against the paper, the sample's time point label means: week 23, last vaccination. A 20-mer mutant IDH1 peptide at 300 micrograms in Montanide made up each vaccine dose, which was injected subcutaneously together with topical imiquimod. Library construction relied on the immunoSEQ multiplex PCR assay. Not all clones reach the TCRdb copy of this immuneACCESS table, which keeps in-frame sequences only. Checked studies attribute under half of the gap to unresolved V genes and leave the rest unexplained. Across this sample there are roughly 40,000 clones, with 80% to 95% seen only once. The biggest ten clones account for 3% to 4.5% of the sample. This specimen was PBMCs, taken from a glioma patient whose treatment included an IDH1 peptide vaccine. The receptors come from a man aged 50 to 60 with glioma.

The DNA of the CDR3 is TGTGCCTGGAGTGCGCAGGGAGACTATGGCTACACCTTC. This encodes CAWSAQGDYGYTF. This rearrangement joins TRBV30 to TRBJ1-2, with TRBD1 as a possible D gene (5 bases). This CDR3 contains 13 residues. V gave up 1 base and J gave up 3 bases, with 9 bases separating them. From germline, CDR1 is GTSNPN and CDR2 SVGIG (reference sequence).

This chain connects TRBV6-1 to TRBJ2-7; the match to TRBD1 covers 10 bases. The CDR3 has 15 amino acids. Losses at the gene ends were 5 bases for V and 2 bases for J; bases not matched to a gene: 6. CDR1 MNHNS and CDR2 SASEGT come from the germline V gene. CDR3: CASSWGTGAPYEQYF. CDR3 DNA: TGTGCCAGCAGTTGGGGGACAGGGGCCCCCTACGAGCAGTACTTC.

This chain connects TRBV4-3 to TRBJ2-3; D is undetermined. This CDR3 spans 18 amino acids. The V and J ends lost 0 bases and 5 bases respectively, with 21 bases between them. Germline CDR1 is LGHNA and CDR2 is YSLEER. The CDR3 nucleotides are TGCGCCAGCAGCCAAGAATCTCCGGGCTTGGCCTTCCTAGATACGCAGTATTTT. This encodes CASSQESPGLAFLDTQYF.

The V and J genes are TRBV5-1 and TRBJ2-1, with D possibly being TRBD2 (7 bases). Trimming pared 2 bases from V and 10 bases from J, leaving 13 bases between. Germline CDR1 and CDR2: SGHRS and YFSETQ. The CDR3 has 13 residues. CDR3 residues: CASSFIGGAEQFF. Written as DNA, the CDR3 is TGCGCCAGCAGCTTTATAGGGGGGGCCGAGCAGTTCTTC.

The chain employs TRBV2 and TRBJ2-5, with TRBD2 matching 9 bases. This CDR3 is 14 amino acids long. V dropped 7 bases and J dropped 7; count of bases not matched to a gene: 10. Germline V gene lookup returns CDR1 SNHLY and CDR2 FYNNEI. CDR3: CASTARSTSGTQYF. The CDR3 DNA reads as TGTGCCAGCACCGCACGGTCGACTAGCGGGACCCAGTACTTC.

The rearrangement links TRBV15 to TRBJ2-3, with TRBD1 as a possible D gene (6 bases). The germline V and J ends were trimmed by 9 bases and 0 bases, with 16 bases remaining between them. The length of the CDR3 is 15 residues. CDR1 is LNHNV and CDR2 is YYDKDF in the germline V gene (reference sequence). This chain's CDR3 is CATTKQGTSTDTQYF. Here the CDR3 DNA reads TGTGCCACGACCAAACAGGGAACTAGCACAGATACGCAGTATTTT. Full variable domain (rest looked up from reference TRBV15 and TRBJ2-3): DAMVIQNPRYQVTQFGKPVTLSCSQTLNHNVMYWYQQKSSQAPKLLFHYYDKDFNNEADTPDNFQSRRPNTSFCFLDIRSPGLGDTAMYLCATTKQGTSTDTQYFGPGTRLTVL.

V is TRBV7-2 and J is TRBJ2-5, with 7 bases that match TRBD1. The CDR3 is 16 amino acids. Germline V gene lookup returns CDR1 SGHTA and CDR2 FQGNSA. Unmatched junction bases numbered 12, after V lost 7 bases and J lost 1 base. For the CDR3, the DNA is TGTGCCAGCACCGGCCGACAGGGAAGGATCCAAGAGACCCAGTACTTC. Translated: CASTGRQGRIQETQYF.

The chain links TRBV5-5 to TRBJ1-2; D uncertain. Germline values: CDR1 SGHKS, CDR2 YYEKEE (reference sequence). The V and J ends lost 8 bases and 2 bases respectively, with 13 bases between them. This CDR3 contains 13 residues. The CDR3 DNA follows: TGTGCCAGTCTTAGGCGGCAGAACTATGGCTACACCTTC. As protein: CASLRRQNYGYTF.

The chain carries TRBV6-6 and TRBJ1-6; no definite D call. Germline V gene sequence: CDR1 MNHNY, CDR2 SVGAGI (reference sequence). Trimming removed 10 bases from V and 0 bases from J, with 13 bases in between. The CDR3 has 15 residues. Here the CDR3 DNA reads TGTGCCACCAGGACTCAAAGCTCCTATAATTCACCCCTCCACTTT. Translation: CATRTQSSYNSPLHF.

This clone appeared a single time. The chain has TRBV10-1 and TRBJ2-3; D could derive from TRBD1 or TRBD2 (5 bases each). Between the trimmed V and J ends, which lost 3 bases and 10 bases, there was a span of 20 bases. Looked up from germline, CDR1 is WNHNN and CDR2 is SYGVQD (reference sequence). CDR3 length: 15 amino acids. In nucleotides, the CDR3 is TGCGCCAGCAGTGAAGCACGGGGACCTAAAGGTGCGCAGTATTTT. It codes for CASSEARGPKGAQYF.

The rearrangement joins TRBV19 to TRBJ2-3; D is unclear. The V end lost 3 bases, the J end lost 1 base, and 8 bases lay between the germline ends. Germline CDR1 and CDR2: LNHDA and SQIVND (reference sequence). The CDR3 has 14 residues. CDR3 sequence reads: CASSINGRTDTQYF. The CDR3 coding sequence is TGTGCCAGTAGTATTAACGGGCGCACAGATACGCAGTATTTT.

The chain links TRBV27 to TRBJ1-6; weak D call: TRBD1 (5 bases). Germline loops: CDR1 MNHEY, CDR2 SMNVEV (reference sequence). This CDR3 is built from 14 residues. V was pared by 6 bases and J by 9 bases, with 15 bases between. This CDR3 is CASSPGRKGSPLHF. Here the CDR3 DNA reads TGTGCCAGCAGCCCGGGACGTAAAGGTTCACCCCTCCACTTT.

The V call is TRBV6-6, the J call TRBJ2-7; D is unclear. The CDR3 extends over 15 amino acids. The V and J ends lost 6 bases and 4 bases respectively, with 19 bases between them. Germline CDR1 is MNHNY and CDR2 is SVGAGI (reference sequence). CDR3 sequence reads: CASSTPGPSFYEQYF. CDR3 sequence (DNA): TGTGCCAGCAGCACCCCGGGCCCTTCTTTTTACGAGCAGTACTTC.

The table lists this clone with a count of one. The chain uses TRBV9 and TRBJ2-7; TRBD1 aligns across 8 bases. Germline V gene data show CDR1 as SGDLS and CDR2 as YYNGEE. The V segment lost 4 bases and the J segment 1 base; nucleotides outside the gene matches: 4. CDR3 length: 14 residues. This CDR3 is CASSPQGASYEQYF. Written as DNA, the CDR3 is TGTGCCAGCAGCCCCCAGGGGGCGTCCTACGAGCAGTACTTC. The whole variable domain, remainder taken from reference TRBV9 and TRBJ2-7, is DSGVTQTPKHLITATGQRVTLRCSPRSGDLSVYWYQQSLDQGLQFLIQYYNGEERAKGNILERFSAQQFPDLHSELNLSSLELGDSALYFCASSPQGASYEQYFGPGTRLTVT.

The chain joins TRBV6-6 to TRBJ1-1, with D perhaps matching TRBD1 (5 bases). The CDR3 totals 13 residues. V was pared by 8 bases and J by 1 base, with 11 bases between. Germline values: CDR1 MNHNY, CDR2 SVGAGI (reference sequence). CDR3 protein: CASAVGENTEAFF. CDR3 DNA: TGTGCCAGCGCCGTGGGGGAGAACACTGAAGCTTTCTTT.

V gene TRBV4-3 combines with J gene TRBJ2-4, with D possibly being TRBD2 (6 bases). The length of the CDR3 is 17 residues. CDR1 is LGHNA and CDR2 is YSLEER in the germline V gene. The germline V and J ends were trimmed by 1 base and 0 bases, with 13 bases remaining between them. The CDR3 sequence: CASSQGVGGQAKNIQYF. CDR3 nucleotides: TGCGCCAGCAGCCAAGGGGTCGGGGGTCAAGCCAAAAACATTCAGTACTTC.